The sequence of this T cell receptor (beta chain) was determined in a study of cytomegalovirus exposure and HLA in healthy donors. The data were produced by immunoSEQ multiplex PCR, yet TCRdb's version contains in-frame clones alone and is incomplete. The sample lists some 50,000 clones; nearly 95% were seen once. Study-wide points: For most TCR sequences rarity was the rule, although some public TCRs occurred in many donors. Some TCR beta chains (approximately 180 of them) were listed as cytomegalovirus-associated. High specificity and sensitivity for cytomegalovirus status were reported for the classifier.

Remarks on this clone: Its antigen is undetermined.

CDR3 length: 13 residues. J lost 0 bases, V lost 7 bases, and 2 bases had no gene match. The germline CDR1 and CDR2 sequences are MDHEN and SYDVKM. The rearrangement uses TRBV28 and TRBJ2-7, with 8 bases matching TRBD2. The sequence came from a woman between 18 and 29 years old in good health and CMV-seropositive. Sequencing was done on a sample of PBMCs. In nucleotides, the CDR3 is TGTGCCAGCACGGCGGGAGGCTCCTACGAGCAGTACTTC. It is translated as CASTAGGSYEQYF.